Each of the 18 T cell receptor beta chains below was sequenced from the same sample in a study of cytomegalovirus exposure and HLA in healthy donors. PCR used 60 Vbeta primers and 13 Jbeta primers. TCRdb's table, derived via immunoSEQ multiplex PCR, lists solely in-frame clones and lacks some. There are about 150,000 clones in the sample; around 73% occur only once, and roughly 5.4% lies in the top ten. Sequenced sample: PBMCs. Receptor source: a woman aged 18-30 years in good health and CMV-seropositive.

The CDR3 coding sequence is TGTGCCAGCAGTTACTCGGAGGGATCGCGGGTCTATGGCTACACCTTC. This codes for CASSYSEGSRVYGYTF. The chain links TRBV6-5 to TRBJ1-2; D remains unclear. The germline V gene encodes CDR1 MNHEY and CDR2 SVGAGI. Between the trimmed V and J ends, which lost 0 bases and 4 bases, there was a span of 15 bases. The CDR3 contains 16 residues.

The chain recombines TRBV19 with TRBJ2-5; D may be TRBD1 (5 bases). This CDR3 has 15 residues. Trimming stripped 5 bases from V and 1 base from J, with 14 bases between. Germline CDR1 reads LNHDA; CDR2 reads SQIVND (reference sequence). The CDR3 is CASSRGQKGQETQYF. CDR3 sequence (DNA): TGTGCCAGTAGTCGCGGACAAAAGGGCCAAGAGACCCAGTACTTC.

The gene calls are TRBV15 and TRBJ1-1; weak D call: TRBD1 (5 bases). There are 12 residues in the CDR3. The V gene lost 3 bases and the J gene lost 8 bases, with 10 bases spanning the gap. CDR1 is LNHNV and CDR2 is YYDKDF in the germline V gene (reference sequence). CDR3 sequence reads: CATSRTPGEAFF. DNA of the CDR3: TGTGCCACCAGCAGGACCCCAGGGGAAGCTTTCTTT.

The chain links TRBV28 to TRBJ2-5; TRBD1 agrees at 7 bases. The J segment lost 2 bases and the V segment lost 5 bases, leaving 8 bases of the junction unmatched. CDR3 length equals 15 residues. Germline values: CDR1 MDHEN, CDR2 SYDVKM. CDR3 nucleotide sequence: TGTGCCAGCAGTCGGACAGGCCGCCCTCAAGAGACCCAGTACTTC. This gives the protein CASSRTGRPQETQYF. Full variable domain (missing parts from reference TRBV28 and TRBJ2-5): DVKVTQSSRYLVKRTGEKVFLECVQDMDHENMFWYRQDPGLGLRLIYFSYDVKMKEKGDIPEGYSVSREKKERFSLILESASTNQTSMYLCASSRTGRPQETQYFGPGTRLLVL.

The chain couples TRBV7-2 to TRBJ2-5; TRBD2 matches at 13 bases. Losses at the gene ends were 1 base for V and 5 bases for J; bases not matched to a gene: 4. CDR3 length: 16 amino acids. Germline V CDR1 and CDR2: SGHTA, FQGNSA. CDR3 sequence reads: CASSLVLLAGGETQYF. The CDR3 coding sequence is TGTGCCAGCAGCTTAGTTCTACTAGCGGGAGGGGAGACCCAGTACTTC.

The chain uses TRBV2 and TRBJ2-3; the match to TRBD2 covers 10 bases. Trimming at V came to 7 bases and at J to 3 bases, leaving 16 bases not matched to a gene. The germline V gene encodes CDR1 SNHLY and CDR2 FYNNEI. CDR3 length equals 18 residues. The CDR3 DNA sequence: TGTGCCAGCATTAAAGCTAGCGGGGGCCCTAAGAGAACAGATACGCAGTATTTT. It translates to CASIKASGGPKRTDTQYF.

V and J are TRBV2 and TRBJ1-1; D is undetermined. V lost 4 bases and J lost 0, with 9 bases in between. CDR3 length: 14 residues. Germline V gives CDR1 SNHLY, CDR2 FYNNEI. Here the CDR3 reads CASSVAGMNTEAFF. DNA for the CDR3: TGTGCCAGCAGTGTTGCGGGAATGAACACTGAAGCTTTCTTT.

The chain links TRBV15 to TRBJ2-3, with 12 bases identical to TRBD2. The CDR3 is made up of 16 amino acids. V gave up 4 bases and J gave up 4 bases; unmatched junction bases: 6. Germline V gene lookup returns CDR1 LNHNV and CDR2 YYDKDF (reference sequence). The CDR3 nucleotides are TGTGCCACCAGCACCCTTCTAGCGGGGGGGGCAGATACGCAGTATTTT. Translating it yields CATSTLLAGGADTQYF. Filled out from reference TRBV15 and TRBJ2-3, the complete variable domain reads DAMVIQNPRYQVTQFGKPVTLSCSQTLNHNVMYWYQQKSSQAPKLLFHYYDKDFNNEADTPDNFQSRRPNTSFCFLDIRSPGLGDTAMYLCATSTLLAGGADTQYFGPGTRLTVL.

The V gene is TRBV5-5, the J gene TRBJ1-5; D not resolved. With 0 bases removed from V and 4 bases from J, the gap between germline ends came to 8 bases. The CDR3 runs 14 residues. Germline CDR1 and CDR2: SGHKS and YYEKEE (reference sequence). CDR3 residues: CASSLGQANQPQHF. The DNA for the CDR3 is TGTGCCAGCAGCTTGGGGCAGGCAAATCAGCCCCAGCATTTT.

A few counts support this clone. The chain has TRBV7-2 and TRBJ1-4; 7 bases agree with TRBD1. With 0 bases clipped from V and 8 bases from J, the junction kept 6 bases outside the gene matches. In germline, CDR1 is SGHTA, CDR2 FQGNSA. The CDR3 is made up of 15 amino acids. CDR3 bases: TGTGCCAGCAGCTTAGCGCGGACAGGCGGAGAAAAACTGTTTTTT. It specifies CASSLARTGGEKLFF.

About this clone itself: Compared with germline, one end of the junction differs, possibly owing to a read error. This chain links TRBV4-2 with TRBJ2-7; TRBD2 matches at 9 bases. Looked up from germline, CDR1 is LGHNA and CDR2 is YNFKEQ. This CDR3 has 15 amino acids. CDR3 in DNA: TGTGCCAGCAGCCAAGACGTTGGGAGTAGCGGGGGCCCACAATTC. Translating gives CASSQDVGSSGGPQF.

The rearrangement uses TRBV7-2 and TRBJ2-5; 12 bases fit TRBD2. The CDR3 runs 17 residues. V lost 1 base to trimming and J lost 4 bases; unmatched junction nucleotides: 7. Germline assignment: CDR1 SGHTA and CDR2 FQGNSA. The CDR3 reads CASSLGSSGGAPETQYF. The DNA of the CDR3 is TGTGCCAGCAGCTTAGGGTCTAGCGGGGGGGCCCCAGAGACCCAGTACTTC.

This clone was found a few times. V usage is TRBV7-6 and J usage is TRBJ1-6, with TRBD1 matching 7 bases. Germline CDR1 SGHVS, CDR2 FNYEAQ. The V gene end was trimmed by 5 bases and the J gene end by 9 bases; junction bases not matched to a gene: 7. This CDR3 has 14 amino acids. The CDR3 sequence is CASSRGQELSPLHF. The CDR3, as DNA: TGTGCCAGCAGCAGAGGACAGGAGCTTTCACCCCTCCACTTT.

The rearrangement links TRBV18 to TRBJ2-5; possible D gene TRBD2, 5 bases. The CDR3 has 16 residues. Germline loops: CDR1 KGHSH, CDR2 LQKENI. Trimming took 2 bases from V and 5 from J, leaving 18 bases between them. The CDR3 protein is CASSPEGRTLLETQYF. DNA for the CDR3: TGTGCCAGCTCACCAGAGGGCAGGACCCTTCTCGAGACCCAGTACTTC.

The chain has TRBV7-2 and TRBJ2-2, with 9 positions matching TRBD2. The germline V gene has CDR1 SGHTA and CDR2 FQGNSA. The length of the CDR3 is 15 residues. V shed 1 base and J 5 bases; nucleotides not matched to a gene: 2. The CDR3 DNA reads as TGTGCCAGCAGCTTAGGCGGGGGGGTAACCGGGGAGCTGTTTTTT. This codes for CASSLGGGVTGELFF.

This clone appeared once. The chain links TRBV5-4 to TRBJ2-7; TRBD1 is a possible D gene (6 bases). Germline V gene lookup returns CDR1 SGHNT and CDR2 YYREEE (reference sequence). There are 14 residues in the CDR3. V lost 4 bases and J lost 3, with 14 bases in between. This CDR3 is CASSTRQAYYEQYF. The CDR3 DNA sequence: TGTGCCAGCAGCACCAGACAGGCCTACTACGAGCAGTACTTC. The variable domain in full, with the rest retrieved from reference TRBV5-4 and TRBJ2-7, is ETGVTQSPTHLIKTRGQQVTLRCSSQSGHNTVSWYQQALGQGPQFIFQYYREEENGRGNFPPRFSGLQFPNYSSELNVNALELDDSALYLCASSTRQAYYEQYFGPGTRLTVT.

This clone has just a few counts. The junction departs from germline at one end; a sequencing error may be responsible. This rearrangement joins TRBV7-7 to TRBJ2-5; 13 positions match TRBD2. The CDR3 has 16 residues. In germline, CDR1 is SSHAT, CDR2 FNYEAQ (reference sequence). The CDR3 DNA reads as TGTGCTAGCAGCTGGAGACTAGCGGGGGGCGGGGAGACCCAGTACTTC. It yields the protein CASSWRLAGGGETQYF.

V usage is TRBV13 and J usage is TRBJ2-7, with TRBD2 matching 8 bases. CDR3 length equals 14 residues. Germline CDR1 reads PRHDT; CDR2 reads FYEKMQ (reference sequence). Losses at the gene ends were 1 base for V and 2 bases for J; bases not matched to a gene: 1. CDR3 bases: TGTGCCAGCAGCTTAGTCGGGGGGGCCTACGAGCAGTACTTC. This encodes CASSLVGGAYEQYF.